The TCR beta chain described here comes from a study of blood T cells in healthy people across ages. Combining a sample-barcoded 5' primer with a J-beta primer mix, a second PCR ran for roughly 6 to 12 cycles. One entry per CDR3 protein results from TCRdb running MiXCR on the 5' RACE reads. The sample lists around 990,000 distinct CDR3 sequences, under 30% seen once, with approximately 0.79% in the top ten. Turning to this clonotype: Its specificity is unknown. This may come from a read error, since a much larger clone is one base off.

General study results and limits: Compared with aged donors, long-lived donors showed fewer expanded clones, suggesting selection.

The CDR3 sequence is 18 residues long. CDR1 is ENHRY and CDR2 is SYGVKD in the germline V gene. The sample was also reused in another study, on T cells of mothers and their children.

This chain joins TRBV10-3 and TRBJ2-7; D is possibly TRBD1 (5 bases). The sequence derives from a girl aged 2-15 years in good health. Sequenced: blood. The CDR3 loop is CAISESGRGAGPIYEQHF. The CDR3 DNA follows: TGTGCCATCAGTGAGTCAGGGCGTGGGGCAGGGCCGATCTACGAGCAGCACTTC.